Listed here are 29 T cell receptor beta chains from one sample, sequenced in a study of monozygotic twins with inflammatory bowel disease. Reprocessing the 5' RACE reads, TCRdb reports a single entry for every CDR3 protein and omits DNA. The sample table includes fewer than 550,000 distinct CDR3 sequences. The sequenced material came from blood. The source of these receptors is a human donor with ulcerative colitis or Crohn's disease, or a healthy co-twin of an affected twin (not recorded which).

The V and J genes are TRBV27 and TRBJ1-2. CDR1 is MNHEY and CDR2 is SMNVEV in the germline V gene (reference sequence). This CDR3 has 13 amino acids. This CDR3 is CASSLFRGYGYTF.

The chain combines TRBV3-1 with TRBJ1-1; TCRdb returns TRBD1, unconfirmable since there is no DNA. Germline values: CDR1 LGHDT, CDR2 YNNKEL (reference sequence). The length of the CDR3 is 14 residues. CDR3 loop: CASSPPGPNTEAFF.

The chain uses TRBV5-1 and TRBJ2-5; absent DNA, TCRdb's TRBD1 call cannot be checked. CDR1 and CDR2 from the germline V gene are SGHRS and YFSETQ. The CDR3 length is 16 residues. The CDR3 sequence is CASSLAGGATQETQYF.

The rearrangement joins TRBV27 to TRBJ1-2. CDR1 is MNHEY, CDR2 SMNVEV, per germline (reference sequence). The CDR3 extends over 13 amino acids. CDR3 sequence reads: CASSFEGNYGYTF.

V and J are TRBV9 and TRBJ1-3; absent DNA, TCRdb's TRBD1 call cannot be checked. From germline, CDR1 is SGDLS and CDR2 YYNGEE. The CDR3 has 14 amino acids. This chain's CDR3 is CASSTEGAGNTIYF.

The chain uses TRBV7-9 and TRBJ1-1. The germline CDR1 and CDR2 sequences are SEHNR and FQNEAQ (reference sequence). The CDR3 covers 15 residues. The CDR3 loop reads CASSLGGSGGTEAFF.

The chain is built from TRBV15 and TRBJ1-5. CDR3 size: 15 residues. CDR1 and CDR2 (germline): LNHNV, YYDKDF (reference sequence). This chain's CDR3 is CATSRSEYSNQPQHF.

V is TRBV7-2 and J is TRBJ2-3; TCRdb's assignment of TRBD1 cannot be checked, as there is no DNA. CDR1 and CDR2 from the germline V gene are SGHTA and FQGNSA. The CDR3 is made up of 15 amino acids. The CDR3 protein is CASSPSPSGADTQYF.

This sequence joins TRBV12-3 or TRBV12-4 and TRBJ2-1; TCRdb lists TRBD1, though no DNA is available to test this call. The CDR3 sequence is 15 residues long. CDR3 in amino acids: CASTSPGQGYNEQFF.

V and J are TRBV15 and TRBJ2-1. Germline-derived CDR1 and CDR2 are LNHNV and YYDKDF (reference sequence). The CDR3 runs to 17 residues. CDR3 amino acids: CATSRDLARSSYNEQFF. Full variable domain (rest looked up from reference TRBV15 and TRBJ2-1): DAMVIQNPRYQVTQFGKPVTLSCSQTLNHNVMYWYQQKSSQAPKLLFHYYDKDFNNEADTPDNFQSRRPNTSFCFLDIRSPGLGDTAMYLCATSRDLARSSYNEQFFGPGTRLTVL.

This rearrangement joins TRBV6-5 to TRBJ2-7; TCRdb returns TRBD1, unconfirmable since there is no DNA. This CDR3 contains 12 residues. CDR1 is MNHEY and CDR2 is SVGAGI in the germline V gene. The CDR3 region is CASTTGVGEQYF.

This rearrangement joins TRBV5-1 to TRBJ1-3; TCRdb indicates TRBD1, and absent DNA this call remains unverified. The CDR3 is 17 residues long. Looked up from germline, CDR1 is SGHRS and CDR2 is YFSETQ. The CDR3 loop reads CASSLRQGGLSGNTIYF.

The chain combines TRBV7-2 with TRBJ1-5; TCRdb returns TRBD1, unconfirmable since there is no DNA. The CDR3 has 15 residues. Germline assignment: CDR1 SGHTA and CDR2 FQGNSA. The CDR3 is CASSLIRGPNQPQHF.

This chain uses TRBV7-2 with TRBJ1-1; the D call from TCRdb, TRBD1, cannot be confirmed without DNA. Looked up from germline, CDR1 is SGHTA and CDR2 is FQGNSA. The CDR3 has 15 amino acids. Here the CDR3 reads CASSLVGGSDTEAFF.

CDR3 in amino acids: CASSFTPGAYGYTF. The rearrangement uses TRBV7-2 and TRBJ1-2; the D call of TRBD1 rests on TCRdb alone, since no DNA is present to check it. The length of the CDR3 is 14 residues. Germline lookup yields CDR1 SGHTA and CDR2 FQGNSA.

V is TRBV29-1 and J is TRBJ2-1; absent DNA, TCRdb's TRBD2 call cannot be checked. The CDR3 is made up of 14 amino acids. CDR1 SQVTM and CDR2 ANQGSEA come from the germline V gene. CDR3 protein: CSVLAGVSYNEQFF.

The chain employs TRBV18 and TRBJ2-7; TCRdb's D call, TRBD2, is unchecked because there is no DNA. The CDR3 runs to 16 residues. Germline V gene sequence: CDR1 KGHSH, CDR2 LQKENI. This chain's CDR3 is CASSPPGLATPYEQYF.

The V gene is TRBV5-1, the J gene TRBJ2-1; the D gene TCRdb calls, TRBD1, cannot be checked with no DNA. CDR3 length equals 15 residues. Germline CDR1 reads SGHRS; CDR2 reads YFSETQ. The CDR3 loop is CASSQGSVAYNEQFF.

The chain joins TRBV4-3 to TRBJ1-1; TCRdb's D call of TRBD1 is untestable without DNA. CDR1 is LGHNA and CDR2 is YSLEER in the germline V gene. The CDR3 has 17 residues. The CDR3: CASSQTGQGIGDTEAFF.

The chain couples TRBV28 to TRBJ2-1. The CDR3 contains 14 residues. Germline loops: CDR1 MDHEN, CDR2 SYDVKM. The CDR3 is CASSSGGTYNEQFF. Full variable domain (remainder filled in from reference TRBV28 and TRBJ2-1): DVKVTQSSRYLVKRTGEKVFLECVQDMDHENMFWYRQDPGLGLRLIYFSYDVKMKEKGDIPEGYSVSREKKERFSLILESASTNQTSMYLCASSSGGTYNEQFFGPGTRLTVL.

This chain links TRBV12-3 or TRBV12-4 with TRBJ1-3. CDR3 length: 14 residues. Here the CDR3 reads CASSYQSSGNTIYF.

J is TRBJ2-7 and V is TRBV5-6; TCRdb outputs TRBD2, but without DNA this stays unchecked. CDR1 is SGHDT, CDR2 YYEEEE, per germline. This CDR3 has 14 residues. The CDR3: CASSSAGTVYEQYF.

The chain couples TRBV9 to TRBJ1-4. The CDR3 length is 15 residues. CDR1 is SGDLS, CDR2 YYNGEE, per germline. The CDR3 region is CASSPKDVSNEKLFF.

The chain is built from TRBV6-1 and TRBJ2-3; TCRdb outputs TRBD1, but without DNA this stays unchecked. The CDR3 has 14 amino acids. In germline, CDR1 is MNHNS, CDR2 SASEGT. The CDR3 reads CASSPNAGQGTQYF.

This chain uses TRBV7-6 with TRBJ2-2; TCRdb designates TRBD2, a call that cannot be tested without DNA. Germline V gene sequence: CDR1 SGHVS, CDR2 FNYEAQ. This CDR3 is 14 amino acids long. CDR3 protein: CASSLEGSTGELFF.

CDR3 in amino acids: CASGPTIGGPGYTF. The rearrangement uses TRBV6-6 and TRBJ1-2. Germline V gives CDR1 MNHNY, CDR2 SVGAGI (reference sequence). The CDR3 has 14 residues.

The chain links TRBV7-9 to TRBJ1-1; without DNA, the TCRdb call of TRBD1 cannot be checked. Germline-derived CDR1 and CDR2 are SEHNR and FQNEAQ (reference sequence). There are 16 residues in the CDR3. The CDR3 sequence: CASSFDRGLMNTEAFF.

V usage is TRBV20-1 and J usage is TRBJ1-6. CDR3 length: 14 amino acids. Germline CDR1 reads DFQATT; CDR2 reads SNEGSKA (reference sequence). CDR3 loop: CSAVLKSYNSPLHF.

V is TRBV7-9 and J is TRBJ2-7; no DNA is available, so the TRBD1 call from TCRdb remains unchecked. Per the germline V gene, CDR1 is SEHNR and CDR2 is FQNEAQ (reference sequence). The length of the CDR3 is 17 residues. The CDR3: CASSPRVAGTNSYEQYF. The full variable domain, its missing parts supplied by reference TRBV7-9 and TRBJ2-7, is DTGVSQNPRHKITKRGQNVTFRCDPISEHNRLYWYRQTLGQGPEFLTYFQNEAQLEKSRLLSDRFSAERPKGSFSTLEIQRTEQGDSAMYLCASSPRVAGTNSYEQYFGPGTRLTVT.